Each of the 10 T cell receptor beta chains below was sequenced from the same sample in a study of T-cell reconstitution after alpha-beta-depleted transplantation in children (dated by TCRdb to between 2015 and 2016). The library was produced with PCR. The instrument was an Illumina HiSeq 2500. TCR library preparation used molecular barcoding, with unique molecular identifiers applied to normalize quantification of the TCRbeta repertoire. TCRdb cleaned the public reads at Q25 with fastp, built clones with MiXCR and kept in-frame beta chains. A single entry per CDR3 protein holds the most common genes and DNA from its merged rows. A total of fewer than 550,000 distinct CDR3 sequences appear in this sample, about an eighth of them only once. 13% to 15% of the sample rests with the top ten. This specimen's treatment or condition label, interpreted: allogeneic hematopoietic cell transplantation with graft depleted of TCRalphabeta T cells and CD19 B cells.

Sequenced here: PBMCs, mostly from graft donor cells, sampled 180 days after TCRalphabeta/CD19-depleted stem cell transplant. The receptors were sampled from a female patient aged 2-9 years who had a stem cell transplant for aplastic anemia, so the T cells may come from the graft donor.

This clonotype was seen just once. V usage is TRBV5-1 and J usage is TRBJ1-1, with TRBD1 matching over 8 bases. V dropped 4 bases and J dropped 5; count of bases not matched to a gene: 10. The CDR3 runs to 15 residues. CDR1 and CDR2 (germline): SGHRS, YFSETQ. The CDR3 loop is CASSLRQGLRTEAFF. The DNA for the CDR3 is TGCGCCAGCAGCCTACGACAGGGGTTGAGAACTGAAGCTTTCTTT.

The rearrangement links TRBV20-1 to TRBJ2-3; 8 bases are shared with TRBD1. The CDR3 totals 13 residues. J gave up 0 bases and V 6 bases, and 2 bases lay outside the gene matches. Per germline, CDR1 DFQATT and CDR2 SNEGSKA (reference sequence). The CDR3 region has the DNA TGCAGTGCCCGACAGGGGAGCACAGATACGCAGTATTTT. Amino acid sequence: CSARQGSTDTQYF.

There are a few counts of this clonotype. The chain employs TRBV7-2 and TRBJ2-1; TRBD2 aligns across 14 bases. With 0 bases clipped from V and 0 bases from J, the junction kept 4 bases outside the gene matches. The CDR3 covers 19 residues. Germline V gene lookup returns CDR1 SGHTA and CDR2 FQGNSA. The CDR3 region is CASSLALGTSGGSYNEQFF. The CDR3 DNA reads TGTGCCAGCAGCTTAGCCCTAGGGACTAGCGGGGGCTCCTACAATGAGCAGTTCTTC.

This chain's CDR3 is CASSPTSGGANEQFF. In DNA form, the CDR3 reads TGCGCCAGCAGCCCGACTAGCGGTGGGGCCAATGAGCAGTTCTTC. The genes are TRBV4-3 and TRBJ2-1; 9 bases are a match to TRBD2. Looked up from germline, CDR1 is LGHNA and CDR2 is YSLEER. J gave up 6 bases and V 4 bases, and 7 bases lay outside the gene matches. The CDR3 is 15 residues long.

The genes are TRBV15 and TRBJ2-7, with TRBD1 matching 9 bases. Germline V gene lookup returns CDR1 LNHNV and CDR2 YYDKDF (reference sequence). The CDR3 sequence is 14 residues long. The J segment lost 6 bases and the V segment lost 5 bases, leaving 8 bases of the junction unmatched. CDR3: CATSGGDRVGEQYV. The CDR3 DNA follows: TGTGCCACCAGCGGAGGGGACAGGGTGGGCGAGCAGTACGTC.

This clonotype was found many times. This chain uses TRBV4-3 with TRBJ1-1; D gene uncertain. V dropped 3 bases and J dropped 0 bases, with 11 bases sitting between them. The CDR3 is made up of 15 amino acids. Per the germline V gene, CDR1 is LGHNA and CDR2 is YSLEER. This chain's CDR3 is CASSHKNSMNTEAFF. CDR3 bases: TGCGCCAGCAGCCATAAGAATAGCATGAACACTGAAGCTTTCTTT.

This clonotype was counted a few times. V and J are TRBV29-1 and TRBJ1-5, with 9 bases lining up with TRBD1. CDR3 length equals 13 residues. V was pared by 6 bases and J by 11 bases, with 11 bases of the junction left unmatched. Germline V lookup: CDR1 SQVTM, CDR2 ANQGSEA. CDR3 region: CSVADRGTGSQHF. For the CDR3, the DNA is TGCAGCGTCGCCGACAGGGGGACGGGGTCCCAGCATTTT.

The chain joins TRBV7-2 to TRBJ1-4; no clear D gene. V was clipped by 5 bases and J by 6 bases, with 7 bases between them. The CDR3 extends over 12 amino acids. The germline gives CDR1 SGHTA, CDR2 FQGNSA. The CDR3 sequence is CASSPRDEKLFF. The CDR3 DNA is TGTGCCAGCAGCCCGAGGGATGAAAAACTGTTTTTT. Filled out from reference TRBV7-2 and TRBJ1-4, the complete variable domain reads GAGVSQSPSNKVTEKGKDVELRCDPISGHTALYWYRQSLGQGLEFLIYFQGNSAPDKSGLPSDRFSAERTGGSVSTLTIQRTQQEDSAVYLCASSPRDEKLFFGSGTQLSVL.

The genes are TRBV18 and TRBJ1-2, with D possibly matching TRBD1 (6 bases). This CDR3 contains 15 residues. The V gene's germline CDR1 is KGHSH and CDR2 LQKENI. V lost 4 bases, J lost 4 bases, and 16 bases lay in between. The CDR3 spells CASSLRSGGTYGYTF. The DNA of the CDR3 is TGTGCCAGCTCACTCAGGTCCGGGGGCACCTATGGCTACACCTTC.

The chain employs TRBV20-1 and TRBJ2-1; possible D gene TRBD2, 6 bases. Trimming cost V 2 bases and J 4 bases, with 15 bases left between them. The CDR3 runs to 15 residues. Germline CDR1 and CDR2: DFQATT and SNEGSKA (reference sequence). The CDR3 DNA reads TGCAGTGCTAGATCGGTCATCGGGGGTTACAATGAGCAGTTCTTC. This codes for CSARSVIGGYNEQFF.